The rows below give T cell receptor beta chains drawn from one sample of a study of blood T cell repertoires in COVID-19. Assay used: immunoSEQ multiplex PCR; TCRdb lists only in-frame clones, some missing. This table holds about 270,000 clones, approximately 86% found once. What was sequenced was peripheral blood. The receptors shown here come from a woman aged 18-30 years with acute or convalescent COVID-19. Both conserved end residues are trimmed from each CDR3. Each record gives: D gene, V gene, J gene, CDR3 protein. D genes are given only for firm matches.

TRBD1	TRBV19	TRBJ1-1	ASSAYDRGLAF
TRBD2	TRBV7-2	TRBJ2-7	ASSFITPGAGRSYEQY
TRBD2	TRBV28	TRBJ2-7	ASSLTSGVSSYEQY
TRBD2	TRBV28	TRBJ2-1	ASNGLAGGNEQF
-	TRBV30	TRBJ1-3	AWSVAGGNTIY
TRBD2	TRBV27	TRBJ2-1	ASSLSLGLAGGGYNEQF
-	TRBV5-1	TRBJ2-7	ASSLMRGGTPYEQY
-	TRBV2	TRBJ1-3	ASTNRQGLSGNTIY
TRBD2	TRBV19	TRBJ2-6	ASSIGVRTSLSGANVLT
TRBD2	TRBV7-9	TRBJ2-1	ASSLAPPGLAIYNEQF
-	TRBV29-1	TRBJ2-1	SVREYEQF
-	TRBV3-1/TRBV3-2	TRBJ1-3	ASSQDRGTGNTIY